Below, 24 T cell receptor beta chains from the same sample are listed, as sequenced in a study of blood T cells in healthy people across ages. A J-beta primer mix and a sample-barcoded 5' primer were used in a second PCR of roughly 7 to 12 cycles. TCRdb analysed the 5' RACE reads with MiXCR anew, one entry per CDR3 protein. The repertoire consists of roughly 900,000 distinct CDR3 sequences, with 29% occurring once and the leading ten covering 15% to 20%. Sequencing was done on a sample of blood. All receptors derive from a woman of 80 years or more in good health.

There are many counts of this clonotype. This chain uses TRBV9 with TRBJ2-7; the D gene is possibly TRBD1 (7 bases). The V gene's germline CDR1 is SGDLS and CDR2 YYNGEE. The CDR3 is made up of 15 amino acids. V lost 3 bases to trimming and J lost 0 bases, with 13 bases between them. CDR3 amino acids: CASSASRGVSYEQYF. The CDR3 nucleotides read TGTGCCAGCAGCGCGTCCAGGGGGGTCTCCTACGAGCAGTACTTC.

Comment on this clonotype: A single base separates this from a much larger clone, so it may be a read error. The chain combines TRBV11-2 with TRBJ2-1; D tentatively fits TRBD1 or TRBD2 (5 bases each). There are 15 residues in the CDR3. The V end lost 1 base, the J end lost 3 bases, and 10 bases lay between the germline ends. CDR1 is SGHAT and CDR2 is FQNNGV in the germline V gene. This CDR3 reads CASSLGRGYYNEQFF. The CDR3 DNA reads as TGTGCCAGCAGCTTAGGACGGGGCTACTACAATGAGCAGTTCTTC.

This clonotype was counted only a few times. The chain carries TRBV7-2 and TRBJ1-1, with 11 bases identical to TRBD1. Germline CDR1 reads SGHTA; CDR2 reads FQGNSA. The CDR3 has 16 residues. With 3 bases clipped from V and 0 bases from J, the junction kept 3 bases outside the gene matches. Written as DNA, the CDR3 is TGTGCCAGCAGCTTGGGGACAGGGGGAATGAACACTGAAGCTTTCTTT. This gives the protein CASSLGTGGMNTEAFF.

The V and J genes are TRBV20-1 and TRBJ1-2; D uncertain. The length of the CDR3 is 12 residues. Germline CDR1 and CDR2: DFQATT and SNEGSKA (reference sequence). V was cut by 3 bases and J by 6 bases, with 11 bases left in between. The CDR3 bases are TGCAGTGCTAGCCGCGGAGGGAATGGCTACACCTTC. Protein product: CSASRGGNGYTF.

The chain carries TRBV11-2 and TRBJ1-1; D call uncertain. Germline V gene data show CDR1 as SGHAT and CDR2 as FQNNGV. The CDR3 is 14 amino acids. Trimming took 6 bases from V and 1 from J, leaving 12 bases between them. The CDR3 spells CASSLMAGNTEAFF. CDR3 nucleotides: TGTGCCAGCAGTTTAATGGCAGGGAACACTGAAGCTTTCTTT.

Turning to this clonotype: A single base separates this from a much larger clone, so it may be a read error. The chain is built from TRBV2 and TRBJ2-6; weak D call: TRBD2 (6 bases). Germline assignment: CDR1 SNHLY and CDR2 FYNNEI. There are 14 residues in the CDR3. The CDR3 spells CASRRDSGANVRTF. CDR3 nucleotides: TGTGCCAGCAGGCGGGACTCTGGGGCCAACGTCCGGACTTTC.

This clonotype was seen many times. This CDR3 reads CASSQDMGTGPYGYTF. The CDR3 DNA follows: TGCGCCAGCAGCCAAGATATGGGGACGGGCCCCTATGGCTACACCTTC. The V call is TRBV4-3, the J call TRBJ1-2; a weak D match, TRBD1 (5 bases). Trimming shortened V by 0 bases and J by 4 bases, and 15 bases separated the two germline ends. Per germline, CDR1 LGHNA and CDR2 YSLEER. The CDR3 spans 16 residues.

The rearrangement links TRBV18 to TRBJ1-5; tentative D call: TRBD1 (5 bases). This CDR3 region has 14 residues. Deletions cut 3 bases from V and 7 bases from J, with 13 bases between. From germline, CDR1 is KGHSH and CDR2 LQKENI. This chain's CDR3 is CASSPGAGWQPQHF. The CDR3 DNA is TGTGCCAGCTCACCCGGGGCAGGGTGGCAGCCCCAGCATTTT.

The chain combines TRBV29-1 with TRBJ1-1; a possible D gene is TRBD1 (5 bases). Germline CDR1 is SQVTM and CDR2 is ANQGSEA. Trimming stripped 3 bases from V and 6 bases from J, with 11 bases between. This CDR3 is built from 12 residues. CDR3 sequence (DNA): TGCAGCGTTGATGCAGGGTCGCCTGAAGCTTTCTTT. This sequence encodes CSVDAGSPEAFF.

The chain carries TRBV15 and TRBJ1-5; maybe TRBD1 (5 bases). V shed 3 bases and J shed 2 bases, with 5 bases lying between them. Germline CDR1 reads LNHNV; CDR2 reads YYDKDF (reference sequence). The CDR3 has 13 residues. For the CDR3, the DNA is TGTGCCACCAGCAGGACAGGCAATCAGCCCCAGCATTTT. It yields the protein CATSRTGNQPQHF.

As concerns this clonotype: A much more abundant neighbour one base away suggests this may be a read error. This sequence joins TRBV5-1 and TRBJ2-1, with 10 bases lining up with TRBD2. This CDR3 has 17 residues. The germline gives CDR1 SGHRS, CDR2 YFSETQ. The CDR3 DNA reads as TGCGCCCGCAGCCTCATAGCGGCAAAGCGGGGGGGGCATGAGCAGTTCTTC. Translation: CARSLIAAKRGGHEQFF.

This clonotype has a handful of counts. V and J are TRBV19 and TRBJ2-5, with D maybe TRBD1 (5 bases). Germline V gene data show CDR1 as LNHDA and CDR2 as SQIVND (reference sequence). V lost 6 bases and J 4 bases, leaving 9 bases between the germline ends. The CDR3 is 12 residues long. The CDR3 DNA reads TGTGCCAGTAGACAGGCCGGAGAGACCCAGTACTTC. It specifies CASRQAGETQYF.

This clonotype has a count of ten or more. This chain uses TRBV15 with TRBJ1-2; no firm D call. CDR1 LNHNV and CDR2 YYDKDF come from the germline V gene (reference sequence). V was pared by 1 base and J by 2 bases, with 5 bases between. The CDR3 loop spans 13 amino acids. In DNA form, the CDR3 reads TGTGCCACCAGCAGAGCCGGAAACTATGGCTACACCTTC. Its translation: CATSRAGNYGYTF.

The chain combines TRBV20-1 with TRBJ1-5; D gene ambiguous. V lost 1 base, J lost 1 base, and 8 bases lay in between. The CDR3 has 14 amino acids. The germline V gene has CDR1 DFQATT and CDR2 SNEGSKA (reference sequence). CDR3 nucleotides: TGCAGTGCTAGAGCGGGCAGCAGCAATCAGCCCCAGCATTTT. Its protein product is CSARAGSSNQPQHF.

With regard to this clonotype: Being one base from a much bigger clone, this may be a read error. This chain connects TRBV7-2 to TRBJ2-3; 12 nucleotides line up with TRBD2. Per germline, CDR1 SGHTA and CDR2 FQGNSA. The CDR3 contains 18 residues. CDR3 sequence: CAGSLALTSGGLTDTQYF. The CDR3 DNA reads TGTGCCGGCAGCTTAGCCCTGACTAGCGGGGGCTTGACAGATACGCAGTATTTT.

For this clonotype: The junction shows a germline mismatch at one end, possibly a read error. The V and J genes are TRBV4-3 and TRBJ2-7, with D unclear. Germline V gene lookup returns CDR1 LGHNA and CDR2 YSLEER. The CDR3 extends over 14 amino acids. CDR3 bases: TGCGCCAGCAACCAAGAGGACCGCGGAAACGAGCAGTACTTC. Translated: CASNQEDRGNEQYF.

In this sample, this clonotype turned up a few times. The chain carries TRBV20-1 and TRBJ1-2, with 9 nucleotides matching TRBD1. This CDR3 region has 13 residues. The V segment lost 2 bases and the J segment 9 bases; nucleotides outside the gene matches: 7. The germline gives CDR1 DFQATT, CDR2 SNEGSKA (reference sequence). The chain's CDR3 is CSARSGQGVRYTF. CDR3 bases: TGCAGTGCTAGATCGGGACAGGGTGTGCGCTACACCTTC.

This clonotype was observed a handful of times. V and J are TRBV25-1 and TRBJ1-5; TRBD1 is a possible D gene (5 bases). The CDR3 is 11 residues long. Trimming pared 4 bases from V and 11 bases from J, leaving 9 bases between. The germline CDR1 and CDR2 sequences are MGHDK and SYGVNS. CDR3 protein: CASSGRDSQHF. The CDR3 region has the DNA TGTGCCAGCAGTGGCCGGGACTCCCAGCATTTT.

In regard to this clonotype: A read error is possible here, since a much larger clone lies one base away. V is TRBV18 and J is TRBJ2-1; the match to TRBD1 covers 8 bases. The last part of the DNA fits TRBJ2-7 better; the J call may be wrong. Germline lookup yields CDR1 KGHSH and CDR2 LQKENI. The CDR3 is 14 residues long. In nucleotides, the CDR3 is TGTGCCAGCTCACCGGGACAGGAGTACAATGAGCAGTACTTC. Amino acids: CASSPGQEYNEQYF.

Concerning this clonotype itself: One junction end does not reproduce the germline sequence, and a read error may be involved. The gene calls are TRBV6-5 and TRBJ2-3; weak D call: TRBD1 (5 bases). This CDR3 is built from 14 residues. Germline CDR1 is MNHEY and CDR2 is SVGAGI. CDR3 in DNA: TGTGCCAACAGTTGGGGCAGGAGACCAGATACGCAGTATTTT. Amino acids: CANSWGRRPDTQYF.

The table lists this clonotype with a few counts. The chain's CDR3 is CASSPGVGYNEQFF. DNA of the CDR3: TGTGCCAGCTCTCCCGGGGTGGGCTACAATGAGCAGTTCTTC. The chain carries TRBV9 and TRBJ2-1; a possible D gene is TRBD2 (5 bases). The CDR3 covers 14 residues. V was pared by 7 bases and J by 3 bases, with 14 bases between. Germline V lookup: CDR1 SGDLS, CDR2 YYNGEE.

This clonotype appeared many times. The rearrangement uses TRBV18 and TRBJ2-6; D is uncertain. Deletions cut 3 bases from V and 1 base from J, with 7 bases between. In germline, CDR1 is KGHSH, CDR2 LQKENI. The CDR3 contains 15 residues. CDR3 in DNA: TGTGCCAGCTCACCCCCCTCATCTGGGGCCAACGTCCTGACTTTC. This encodes CASSPPSSGANVLTF.

Comments on this clonotype: Just one base apart from a much larger clone, this may be a read error. The chain carries TRBV10-1 and TRBJ2-1, with D possibly being TRBD2 (5 bases). The J call is doubtful: the DNA matches TRBJ2-7 better. The CDR3 extends over 14 amino acids. Germline values: CDR1 WNHNN, CDR2 SYGVQD (reference sequence). The CDR3 spells CASSEGSDYNEQYF. The CDR3 DNA reads TGCGCCAGCAGTGAGGGGAGCGACTACAATGAGCAGTACTTC.

At least ten counts were recorded for this clonotype. The genes are TRBV10-1 and TRBJ2-7, with 8 nucleotides matching TRBD1. Unmatched junction bases numbered 10, after V lost 6 bases and J lost 3 bases. Germline CDR1 WNHNN, CDR2 SYGVQD (reference sequence). This CDR3 has 15 amino acids. The CDR3 loop is CASSAGTGSRYEQYF. In DNA, the CDR3 is TGCGCCAGCAGCGCCGGGACAGGTTCACGCTACGAGCAGTACTTC.